Given below is one T cell receptor (beta chain) in context. The assay was immunoSEQ multiplex PCR, and TCRdb's table has in-frame clones only and misses some. The data contain about 81,000 clones, more than 90% of them singletons. This entry belongs to a study of technical replicates of blood from several donors. The germline V gene encodes CDR1 SGDLS and CDR2 YYNGEE. J gave up 9 bases and V 0 bases, and 2 bases lay outside the gene matches. The CDR3 covers 14 residues. The gene calls are TRBV9 and TRBJ2-1; 11 nucleotides line up with TRBD2. This receptor was obtained from a human donor in good health. The sample consisted of T cells isolated from PBMCs. CDR3 sequence: CASSVGLAGPEQFF. In DNA form, the CDR3 reads TGTGCCAGCAGCGTAGGACTAGCGGGGCCTGAGCAGTTCTTC. The full variable domain, in which reference TRBV9 and TRBJ2-1 provide the parts outside the CDR3, is DSGVTQTPKHLITATGQRVTLRCSPRSGDLSVYWYQQSLDQGLQFLIQYYNGEERAKGNILERFSAQQFPDLHSELNLSSLELGDSALYFCASSVGLAGPEQFFGPGTRLTVL.